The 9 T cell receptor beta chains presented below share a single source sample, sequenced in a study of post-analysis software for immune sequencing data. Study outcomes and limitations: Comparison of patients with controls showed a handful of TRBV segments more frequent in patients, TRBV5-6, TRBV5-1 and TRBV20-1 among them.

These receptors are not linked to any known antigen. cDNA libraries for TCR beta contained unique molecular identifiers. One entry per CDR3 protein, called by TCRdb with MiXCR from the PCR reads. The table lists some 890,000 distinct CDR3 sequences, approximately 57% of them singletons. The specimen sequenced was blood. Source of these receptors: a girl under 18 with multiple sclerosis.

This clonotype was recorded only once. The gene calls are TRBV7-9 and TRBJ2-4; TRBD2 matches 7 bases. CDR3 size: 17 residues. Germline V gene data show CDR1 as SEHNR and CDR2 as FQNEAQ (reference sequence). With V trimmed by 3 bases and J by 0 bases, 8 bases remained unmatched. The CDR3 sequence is CASSLGRWEGAKNIQYF. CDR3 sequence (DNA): TGTGCCAGCAGCTTGGGCCGGTGGGAGGGAGCCAAAAACATTCAGTACTTC.

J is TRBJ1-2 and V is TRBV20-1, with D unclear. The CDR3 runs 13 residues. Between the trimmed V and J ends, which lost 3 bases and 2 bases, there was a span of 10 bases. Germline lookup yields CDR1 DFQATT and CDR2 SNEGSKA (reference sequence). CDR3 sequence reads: CSARNGVNYGYTF. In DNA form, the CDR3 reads TGCAGTGCTAGGAACGGGGTGAACTATGGCTACACCTTC.

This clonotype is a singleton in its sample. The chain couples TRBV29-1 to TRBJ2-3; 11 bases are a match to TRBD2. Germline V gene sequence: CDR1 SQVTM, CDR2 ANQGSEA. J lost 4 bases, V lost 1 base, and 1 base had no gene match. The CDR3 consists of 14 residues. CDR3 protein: CSVEGSGRADTQYF. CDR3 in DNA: TGCAGCGTTGAAGGTAGCGGGAGGGCAGATACGCAGTATTTT.

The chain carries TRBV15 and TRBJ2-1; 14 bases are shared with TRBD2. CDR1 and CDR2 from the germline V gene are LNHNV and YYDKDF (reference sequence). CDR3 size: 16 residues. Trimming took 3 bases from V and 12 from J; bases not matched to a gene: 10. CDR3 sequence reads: CATSRPGLAGVDGQFF. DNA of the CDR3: TGTGCCACCAGCAGGCCGGGACTAGCGGGAGTCGACGGGCAGTTCTTC.

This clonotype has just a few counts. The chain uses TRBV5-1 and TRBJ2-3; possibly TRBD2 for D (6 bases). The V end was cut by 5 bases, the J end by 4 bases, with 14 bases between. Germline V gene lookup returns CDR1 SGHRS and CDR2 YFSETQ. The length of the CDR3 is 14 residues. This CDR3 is CASRGIGSADTQYF. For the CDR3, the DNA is TGCGCCAGCAGAGGGATCGGGAGCGCAGATACGCAGTATTTT. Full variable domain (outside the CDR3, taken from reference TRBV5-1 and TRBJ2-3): KAGVTQTPRYLIKTRGQQVTLSCSPISGHRSVSWYQQTPGQGLQFLFEYFSETQRNKGNFPGRFSGRQFSNSRSEMNVSTLELGDSALYLCASRGIGSADTQYFGPGTRLTVL.

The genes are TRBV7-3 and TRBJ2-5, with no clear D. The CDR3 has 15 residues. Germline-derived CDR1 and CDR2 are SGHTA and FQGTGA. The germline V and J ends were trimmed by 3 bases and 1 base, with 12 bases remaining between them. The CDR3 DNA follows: TGTGCCAGCAGCTTCGTAGGTGGGATCCAAGAGACCCAGTACTTC. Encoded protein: CASSFVGGIQETQYF.

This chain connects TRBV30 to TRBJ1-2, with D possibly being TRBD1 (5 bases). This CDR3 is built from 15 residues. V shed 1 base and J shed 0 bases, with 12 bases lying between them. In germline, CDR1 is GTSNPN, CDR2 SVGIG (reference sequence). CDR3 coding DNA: TGTGCCTGGAGTGCCAGGGCCAGAGCTAACTATGGCTACACCTTC. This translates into CAWSARARANYGYTF. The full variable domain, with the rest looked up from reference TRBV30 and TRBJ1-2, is SQTIHQWPATLVQPVGSPLSLECTVEGTSNPNLYWYRQAAGRGLQLLFYSVGIGQISSEVPQNLSASRPQDRQFILSSKKLLLSDSGFYLCAWSARARANYGYTFGSGTRLTVV.

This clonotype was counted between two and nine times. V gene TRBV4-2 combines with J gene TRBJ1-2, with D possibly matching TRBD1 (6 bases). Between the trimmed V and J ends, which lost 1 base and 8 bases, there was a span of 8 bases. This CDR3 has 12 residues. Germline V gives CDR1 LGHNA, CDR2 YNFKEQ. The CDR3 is CASSQAGGGYTF. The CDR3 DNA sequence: TGTGCCAGCAGCCAAGCTGGGGGCGGCTACACCTTC.

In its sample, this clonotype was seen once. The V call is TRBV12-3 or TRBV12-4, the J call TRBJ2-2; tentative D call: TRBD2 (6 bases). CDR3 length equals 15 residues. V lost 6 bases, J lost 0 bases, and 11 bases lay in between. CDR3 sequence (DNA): TGTGCCAGCAGATTTAGCGGTGCGAACACCGGGGAGCTGTTTTTT. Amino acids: CASRFSGANTGELFF.